The 23 T cell receptor beta chains in this list originate from one sample, sequenced in a study of tumor and adjacent non-tumor tissue in lung cancer. RNA was extracted from bulk tissue without any cell sorting. Three rounds of nested PCR, following a modified ARM-PCR protocol, produced the TCRbeta library. TCRdb processed the multiplex PCR reads anew with MiXCR; each CDR3 protein has one entry. Among around 140,000 distinct CDR3 sequences listed, approximately 70% were seen once. Specimen: lung tumor tissue. The receptors were sampled from a man in his fifties or sixties with small cell lung cancer.

Notes on this clonotype: A much larger clonotype is one base distant, so this may be a read error. The chain links TRBV6-5 to TRBJ1-1; D uncertain. There are 16 residues in the CDR3. Germline V lookup: CDR1 MNHEY, CDR2 SVGAGI. V lost 5 bases to trimming and J lost 1 base, with 17 bases between them. CDR3: CASSPRHGVGNTEAFF. CDR3 sequence (DNA): TGTGCCAGCAGTCCTCGGCATGGGGTGGGGAACACTGAAGCTTTCTTT.

Comments on this clonotype: A read error is possible here, since a much larger clone lies one base away. This chain joins TRBV20-1 and TRBJ2-1; no clear D gene. The V end was cut by 4 bases, the J end by 10 bases, with 11 bases between. CDR1 DFQATT and CDR2 SNEGSKA come from the germline V gene (reference sequence). The CDR3 has 11 amino acids. CDR3 protein: CSAKGSFEQFF. The DNA of the CDR3 is TGCAGTGCTAAAGGTTCGTTCGAGCAGTTCTTC.

With respect to this clonotype: This could be a read error, since a much larger clone is one nucleotide away. V is TRBV29-1 and J is TRBJ1-2; D remains ambiguous. Trimming shortened V by 4 bases and J by 4 bases, and 7 bases separated the two germline ends. The CDR3 length is 11 residues. Germline V lookup: CDR1 SQVTM, CDR2 ANQGSEA. CDR3 DNA: TGCAGCGTTGGAGGCATCTATGGCTACACCTTC. Translating gives CSVGGIYGYTF. The full variable domain, in which reference TRBV29-1 and TRBJ1-2 provide the parts outside the CDR3, is SAVISQKPSRDICQRGTSLTIQCQVDSQVTMMFWYRQQPGQSLTLIATANQGSEATYESGFVIDKFPISRPNLTFSTLTVSNMSPEDSSIYLCSVGGIYGYTFGSGTRLTVV.

This chain joins TRBV5-6 and TRBJ2-6; the D gene could be TRBD1 or TRBD2 (5 bases each). The CDR3 spans 15 residues. V was trimmed by 5 bases and J by 11 bases, leaving 20 bases between them. Germline V lookup: CDR1 SGHDT, CDR2 YYEEEE. Here the CDR3 reads CASRWWSLGTYVLTF. The DNA of the CDR3 is TGTGCCAGCAGGTGGTGGTCTTTGGGGACCTACGTCCTGACTTTC.

On this clonotype itself: A much larger clone differs from this one at a single base, so this may be a read error. V and J are TRBV6-2 or TRBV6-3 and TRBJ2-1, with 15 bases aligning to TRBD2. Germline lookup yields CDR1 MNHEY and CDR2 SVGEGT. This CDR3 spans 13 amino acids. The CDR3 nucleotides are TGTGCCAGCGGACTAGCGGGAGGGCGTGAGGAGTTCTTC. It is translated as CASGLAGGREEFF.

A note on this clonotype: No conserved phenylalanine or tryptophan is present at the end of the CDR3, so a read error is the likely explanation. No DNA is shown, since the ends of the CDR3 on it are uncertain; the CDR3 is the one TCRdb lists. V and J are TRBV11-1 and TRBJ2-1; the DNA was not used to check the table's D call, TRBD1. The germline gives CDR1 SGHAT, CDR2 FQDESV (reference sequence). The CDR3 has 15 residues if both end residues are counted. The CDR3 region is CASNLLQGPNNEQFI.

V usage is TRBV12-3 or TRBV12-4 and J usage is TRBJ1-1; D might be TRBD1 (5 bases). This CDR3 is 14 amino acids long. V shed 3 bases and J shed 5 bases, with 13 bases lying between them. The CDR3 protein is CASSFRGTSTEAFF. The CDR3 nucleotides read TGTGCCAGCAGTTTTAGGGGTACGAGTACTGAAGCTTTCTTT.

The chain couples TRBV6-6 to TRBJ2-1; 8 bases are shared with TRBD1. The CDR3 has 16 amino acids. J was trimmed by 10 bases and V by 6 bases; bases with no gene match: 17. Germline CDR1 is MNHNY and CDR2 is SVGAGI (reference sequence). CDR3 protein: CASRMTGDILSNEQFF. CDR3 DNA sequence: TGTGCCAGCAGGATGACAGGGGACATCCTCTCCAACGAGCAGTTCTTC.

On this clonotype: A much larger clonotype is one base distant, so this may be a read error. J is TRBJ2-7 and V is TRBV6-1; D is unclear. V was trimmed by 7 bases and J by 5 bases, leaving 24 bases between them. The germline V gene encodes CDR1 MNHNS and CDR2 SASEGT. The CDR3 is 16 amino acids. This chain's CDR3 is CASTKAPPKESHEQYF. CDR3 DNA: TGTGCCAGCACAAAAGCGCCACCCAAAGAATCACACGAGCAGTACTTC.

The V and J genes are TRBV6-5 and TRBJ2-7, with no clear D. Germline assignment: CDR1 MNHEY and CDR2 SVGAGI. Trimming removed 2 bases at V and 6 bases at J, with 20 bases between. This CDR3 has 16 amino acids. CDR3 protein: CASSYPDGARWGEQYF. Here the CDR3 DNA reads TGTGCCAGCAGTTACCCGGACGGAGCCCGTTGGGGCGAGCAGTACTTC.

This clonotype was picked up one time. Compared with germline, one end of the junction differs, possibly owing to a read error. V usage is TRBV20-1 and J usage is TRBJ2-1, with a tentative D call TRBD2 (5 bases). Germline V lookup: CDR1 DFQATT, CDR2 SNEGSKA (reference sequence). This CDR3 is 14 amino acids long. CDR3 amino acids: CSAYTGSSYNEQSF. CDR3 DNA sequence: TGCAGTGCCTACACGGGGAGCTCCTACAATGAGCAGTCCTTC.

For this clonotype: The junction does not match germline at one end; this may be a read error. The chain employs TRBV28 and TRBJ2-3, with 8 bases aligning to TRBD1. This CDR3 comprises 17 residues. Germline lookup yields CDR1 MDHEN and CDR2 SYDVKM. The CDR3 coding sequence is TGTGCCAACAGTTCCTACTCAGACAGGGGCGGCACAGATACGCAGTATTTT. It encodes CANSSYSDRGGTDTQYF.

Comments on this clonotype: Given a much more abundant clone one base away, this may be a read error. The gene calls are TRBV20-1 and TRBJ2-1; TRBD2 aligns across 8 bases. Trimming removed 5 bases from V and 12 bases from J; junction bases left unmatched: 6. This CDR3 contains 11 residues. Per the germline V gene, CDR1 is DFQATT and CDR2 is SNEGSKA (reference sequence). CDR3 residues: CSALLADVQFF. For the CDR3, the DNA is TGCAGTGCTTTACTAGCGGATGTGCAGTTCTTC.

In the case of this clonotype: Since a much larger clone is just one base distant, this may be a read error. The rearrangement links TRBV11-2 to TRBJ1-1; D call uncertain. This CDR3 comprises 12 residues. The V end lost 7 bases, the J end lost 3 bases, and 9 bases lay between the germline ends. Germline-derived CDR1 and CDR2 are SGHAT and FQNNGV. CDR3 nucleotide sequence: TGTGCCAGCAACTTTTCATACACTGAAGCTTTCTTT. Its translation: CASNFSYTEAFF.

This clonotype was observed at least ten times. This chain connects TRBV7-9 to TRBJ2-1; 9 positions agree with TRBD2. Trimming cost V 5 bases and J 10 bases; bases outside gene matches: 3. The CDR3 totals 12 residues. CDR1 SEHNR and CDR2 FQNEAQ come from the germline V gene (reference sequence). DNA for the CDR3: TGTGCCAGCAGCATGACTAGCGGCGAGCAGTTCTTC. Protein: CASSMTSGEQFF.

The table lists this clonotype with a few counts. The junction departs from germline at one end; a sequencing error may be responsible. The rearrangement uses TRBV6-5 and TRBJ2-2; TRBD2 matches at 7 bases. CDR3 length: 15 amino acids. CDR1 is MNHEY, CDR2 SVGAGI, per germline. This CDR3 reads CANSRAGEFTGELFF. CDR3 nucleotides: TGTGCCAACAGTAGGGCGGGAGAGTTCACCGGGGAGTTGTTTTTT.

This clonotype was observed many times. The V call is TRBV11-1, the J call TRBJ2-7; D unresolved. From germline, CDR1 is SGHAT and CDR2 FQDESV (reference sequence). This CDR3 is 13 amino acids long. Trimming took 5 bases from V and 4 from J, leaving 12 bases between them. The CDR3 region is CASSLNLGYEQYV. In DNA, the CDR3 is TGTGCCAGCAGCCTAAACTTGGGGTACGAGCAGTACGTC.

This clonotype was seen a few times. This chain links TRBV7-9 with TRBJ2-3; 9 nucleotides agree with TRBD2. Losses at the gene ends were 4 bases for V and 0 bases for J; bases not matched to a gene: 8. Germline loops: CDR1 SEHNR, CDR2 FQNEAQ (reference sequence). This CDR3 comprises 17 residues. DNA of the CDR3: TGTGCCAGCAGCTCTAACCTAGCGGGACCGAGCACAGATACGCAGTATTTT. Protein product: CASSSNLAGPSTDTQYF.

A word on this clonotype: Germline and junction disagree at one end, which may indicate a read error. The chain employs TRBV20-1 and TRBJ2-3, with 7 bases fitting TRBD1. Germline CDR1 reads DFQATT; CDR2 reads SNEGSKA (reference sequence). The CDR3 length is 13 residues. CDR3 coding DNA: TGCAGTGTTAGAGGACAGGTCACAAATACGCAGTATTTT. Protein product: CSVRGQVTNTQYF.

This clonotype appeared once. An end of the junction does not agree with germline; a read error may underlie this. The chain combines TRBV4-1 with TRBJ1-2; D may be TRBD1 (6 bases). Looked up from germline, CDR1 is MGHRA and CDR2 is YSYEKL. This CDR3 comprises 12 residues. CDR3 sequence: CASNQGGYGHTF. CDR3 DNA sequence: TGCGCCAGCAACCAAGGGGGGTATGGCCACACTTTC.

This clonotype was counted a few times. V gene TRBV29-1 combines with J gene TRBJ1-2, with 11 bases fitting TRBD1. The CDR3 runs 14 residues. The ends lost 5 bases at V and 7 bases at J; junction bases unmatched: 9. Germline values: CDR1 SQVTM, CDR2 ANQGSEA. CDR3 residues: CSVIRDRGGGGYTF. CDR3 coding DNA: TGCAGCGTTATCCGGGACAGGGGGGGAGGTGGCTACACCTTC.

On this clonotype itself: Mismatch with germline at one junction end may stem from a read error. The gene calls are TRBV13 and TRBJ1-2; D uncertain. Germline V lookup: CDR1 PRHDT, CDR2 FYEKMQ (reference sequence). The CDR3 has 12 residues. This CDR3 is CARSLGYYGRTF. The CDR3 DNA is TGTGCCAGGAGCTTAGGGTACTATGGCCGCACCTTC.

Worth noting for this clonotype: An end of the junction differs from the germline gene, which may be a read error. This chain joins TRBV5-6 and TRBJ2-7, with a possible D match to TRBD1 (6 bases). The CDR3 loop spans 14 amino acids. Germline CDR1 is SGHDT and CDR2 is YYEEEE. The CDR3 nucleotides read TGTTCCAGCGCCCCAGGGGCCCACACCTACGTGCAGTACTTC. Translated: CSSAPGAHTYVQYF.